A selection of T cell receptor beta chains follows, all from one sample in a study of blood T cells in healthy people across ages. TCRdb recomputed calls from the 5' RACE reads with MiXCR, one row per CDR3 protein. The sample comprises 1.5 million to 1.8 million distinct CDR3 sequences, about 42% of which are singletons, and about 4% rests with the top ten. What was sequenced was blood. The receptors shown here come from a young woman in good health. CDR3s include the opening cysteine and the closing phenylalanine or tryptophan. D genes are given only for firm matches. The size field is filled for only some rows; it gives once, few, many or a size class.

TRBV28	TRBD1	TRBJ2-7	.	CASSLARQGAREQYF	TGTGCCAGCAGTTTAGCGCGTCAGGGGGCTCGCGAGCAGTACTTC
TRBV12-3/TRBV12-4	TRBD2	TRBJ2-1	few	CASSPSGRGSNEQFF	TGTGCCAGCAGTCCTAGCGGGAGGGGGTCCAATGAGCAGTTCTTC
TRBV20-1	TRBD2	TRBJ2-1	few	CSAREASGGNEQFF	TGCAGTGCTAGAGAGGCTAGCGGGGGCAATGAGCAGTTCTTC
TRBV12-3/TRBV12-4	.	TRBJ1-4	.	CASSFQNEKLFF	TGTGCCAGCAGTTTCCAAAATGAAAAACTGTTTTTT
TRBV20-1	TRBD1	TRBJ2-1	.	CSASPGQGKYNEQFF	TGCAGTGCTAGCCCAGGACAGGGAAAATACAATGAGCAGTTCTTC
TRBV5-5	.	TRBJ2-4	few	CASSPIGTLSRGNVQYF	TGTGCCAGCAGCCCAATTGGGACCCTGAGCCGGGGGAACGTTCAGTACTTC
TRBV5-1	TRBD2	TRBJ2-1	few	CASSPLGSGSFYEQFF	TGCGCCAGCAGCCCGCTGGGTAGCGGGAGTTTCTATGAGCAGTTCTTC
TRBV7-9	TRBD1	TRBJ1-2	.	CASSRPTGPNYGYTF	TGTGCCAGCAGCCGTCCGACAGGGCCCAACTATGGCTACACCTTC
TRBV7-9	.	TRBJ2-4	.	CASSRDWQAKNIQYF	TGTGCCAGCAGCCGGGACTGGCAAGCCAAAAACATTCAGTACTTC
TRBV4-3	.	TRBJ2-1	few	CASSQGKRLRQFF	TGCGCCAGCAGCCAAGGAAAAAGACTACGGCAGTTCTTC
TRBV29-1	.	TRBJ2-5	few	CSVEVVETQYF	TGCAGCGTTGAAGTGGTTGAGACCCAGTACTTC
TRBV5-6	TRBD2	TRBJ2-1	.	CASSGSGGGEQFF	TGTGCCAGCAGCGGTAGCGGGGGAGGTGAGCAGTTCTTC
TRBV6-5	.	TRBJ1-1	few	CASIPSGYTEAFF	TGTGCCAGCATACCGAGTGGATACACTGAAGCTTTCTTT
TRBV6-6	.	TRBJ1-1	.	CASSPNIEAFF	TGTGCCAGCAGTCCCAACATCGAAGCTTTCTTT
TRBV30	.	TRBJ1-2	.	CAWLMRRDNGYTF	TGTGCCTGGCTTATGCGGAGGGACAATGGCTACACCTTC
TRBV12-3/TRBV12-4	TRBD1	TRBJ1-1	few	CASSLTGTGGAENTEAFF	TGTGCCAGCAGTCTCACCGGGACAGGGGGCGCCGAGAACACTGAAGCTTTCTTT
TRBV4-1	TRBD2	TRBJ2-7	few	CASSPLGLAGGQREYF	TGCGCCAGCAGCCCTCTGGGACTAGCGGGGGGCCAGAGGGAGTACTTC
TRBV12-3/TRBV12-4	.	TRBJ1-5	.	CASSLSAWRRERPQHF	TGTGCCAGCAGTTTATCGGCTTGGAGAAGGGAACGGCCCCAGCATTTT
TRBV12-3/TRBV12-4	.	TRBJ1-1	.	CASTDWLMGTEAFF	TGTGCCAGCACCGACTGGTTAATGGGCACTGAAGCTTTCTTT
TRBV20-1	.	TRBJ1-1	.	CSAYRRNTEAFF	TGCAGTGCTTACAGAAGGAACACTGAAGCTTTCTTT
TRBV27	.	TRBJ2-5	.	CASSLAGHRQETQYF	TGTGCCAGCAGTTTGGCGGGACACCGCCAAGAGACCCAGTACTTC
TRBV20-1	.	TRBJ2-1	.	CSARKGGPANEQFF	TGCAGTGCTAGGAAGGGGGGGCCGGCCAATGAGCAGTTCTTC
TRBV4-3	.	TRBJ2-1	.	CASSQDKRIPYNEQFF	TGCGCCAGCAGCCAAGATAAAAGGATCCCCTACAATGAGCAGTTCTTC
TRBV5-1	TRBD1	TRBJ1-2	.	CASAPDTGTGGYTF	TGCGCCAGCGCCCCCGATACCGGGACAGGAGGCTACACCTTC
TRBV20-1	TRBD2	TRBJ2-7	.	CSARRWTSRYEQYF	TGCAGTGCTAGACGCTGGACTAGTAGGTACGAGCAGTACTTC
TRBV12-5	.	TRBJ2-3	.	CASGFFPAPDTQYF	TGTGCTAGTGGTTTCTTTCCCGCCCCAGATACGCAGTATTTT
TRBV4-3	.	TRBJ2-3	.	CASSQAPASGTDTQYF	TGCGCCAGCAGCCAAGCCCCAGCGTCCGGGACAGATACGCAGTATTTT
TRBV7-2	TRBD1	TRBJ1-5	few	CASSSRTGQPQHF	TGTGCCAGCAGCTCCCGGACAGGCCAGCCCCAGCATTTT
TRBV3-1	.	TRBJ1-1	few	CASSQDHGNTEAFF	TGTGCCAGCAGCCAAGATCACGGGAACACTGAAGCTTTCTTT
TRBV10-3	TRBD1	TRBJ2-5	.	CAIGQGGETQYF	TGTGCCATCGGACAGGGCGGCGAGACCCAGTACTTC
TRBV10-3	.	TRBJ1-2	.	CATMSTGMSKDGYTF	TGTGCCACCATGTCGACAGGCATGTCAAAGGATGGCTACACCTTC
TRBV5-1	.	TRBJ1-2	few	CASSSHSANYGYTF	TGCGCCAGCAGCTCCCACAGTGCGAACTATGGCTACACCTTC
TRBV15	.	TRBJ2-7	.	CATSRETSYEQYF	TGTGCCACCAGCAGAGAAACATCCTACGAGCAGTACTTC
TRBV7-8	.	TRBJ1-1	.	CASSARRGDTEAFF	TGTGCCAGCAGCGCCAGGCGGGGGGACACTGAAGCTTTCTTT
TRBV4-1	.	TRBJ1-1	.	CASSLGTLGAFF	TGCGCCAGCAGCCTAGGGACACTCGGAGCTTTCTTT
TRBV7-9	TRBD2	TRBJ2-4	.	CASSPGLATLAKNIQYF	TGTGCCAGCAGCCCGGGACTAGCCACGCTAGCCAAAAACATTCAGTACTTC
TRBV5-1	.	TRBJ2-1	.	CASSYSFSYNEQFF	TGCGCCAGCAGCTATTCCTTCTCCTACAATGAGCAGTTCTTC
TRBV4-3	.	TRBJ2-1	.	CASSQNVAGSYNEQFF	TGCGCCAGCAGCCAAAATGTGGCAGGCTCCTACAATGAGCAGTTCTTC
TRBV15	.	TRBJ1-2	few	CATSRGRSGYGYTF	TGTGCCACCAGCAGAGGAAGGTCCGGCTATGGCTACACCTTC
TRBV5-1	.	TRBJ1-4	.	CASSSRTDNEKLFF	TGCGCCAGCAGCTCGAGGACAGATAATGAAAAACTGTTTTTT
TRBV27	TRBD2	TRBJ2-1	.	CASGAGGPFAEQFF	TGTGCCAGCGGGGCGGGAGGGCCGTTTGCTGAGCAGTTCTTC
TRBV24-1	.	TRBJ2-1	few	CATSEQGGSYNEQFF	TGTGCCACCAGTGAGCAGGGAGGCTCCTACAATGAGCAGTTCTTC
TRBV7-3	.	TRBJ1-1	.	CASRYRPEAFF	TGTGCCAGCAGGTACCGGCCTGAAGCTTTCTTT
TRBV28	TRBD2	TRBJ2-7	few	CASSPWTSGGHNEQYF	TGTGCCAGCAGTCCCTGGACTAGCGGGGGCCACAATGAGCAGTACTTC
TRBV9	.	TRBJ2-1	.	CASSVAEGGGNEQFF	TGTGCCAGCAGCGTAGCGGAGGGGGGCGGCAATGAGCAGTTCTTC
TRBV6-5	.	TRBJ1-6	few	CASSYEGGNSPLHF	TGTGCCAGCAGTTACGAGGGGGGGAATTCACCCCTCCACTTT
TRBV24-1	TRBD1	TRBJ2-1	.	CATSDPGTGPTNGQFF	TGTGCCACCAGTGATCCTGGGACAGGACCAACCAATGGGCAGTTCTTC
TRBV11-3	.	TRBJ2-3	.	CASSLVWGTDTQYF	TGTGCCAGCAGCTTAGTGTGGGGCACAGATACGCAGTATTTT
TRBV12-3/TRBV12-4	TRBD2	TRBJ2-1	.	CASMPSGTRNEQFF	TGTGCCAGCATGCCCTCGGGGACTAGGAATGAGCAGTTCTTC
TRBV6-5	.	TRBJ2-5	.	CASSYIAGGWETQYF	TGTGCCAGCAGTTATATCGCCGGGGGCTGGGAGACCCAGTACTTC